Described below is a single T cell receptor beta chain sequence and its context. What it recognizes is unknown. One entry per CDR3 protein, called by TCRdb with MiXCR from the reads. The table shows a few hundred thousand distinct CDR3 sequences, with less than 30% occurring only once. The germline gives CDR1 LNHDA, CDR2 SQIVND (reference sequence). The CDR3 is 11 residues long. V lost 10 bases and J lost 6, with 12 bases in between. The sample originates from a study of T cell repertoires in cytomegalovirus infection. Study background: A matching HLA type, together with CMV infection, was signaled by public TCR beta signatures.

Regarding the study as a whole: HLA-C-restricted, CMV-specific TCR beta clonotypes were dominant ex vivo. Summed public TCR beta family frequency identified CMV carriers bearing the relevant HLA.

The sample consisted of PBMCs. This clonotype was sampled from a human donor in good health (CMV status not recorded). Some clones in this sample may be carry-over from other donors' samples. The rearrangement uses TRBV19 and TRBJ1-2; D uncertain. The CDR3 coding sequence is TGTGCCACGTCGGACCGAAATGGCTACACCTTC. It encodes CATSDRNGYTF. Supplemented by reference TRBV19 and TRBJ1-2, the full variable domain reads DGGITQSPKYLFRKEGQNVTLSCEQNLNHDAMYWYRQDPGQGLRLIYYSQIVNDFQKGDIAEGYSVSREKKESFPLTVTSAQKNPTAFYLCATSDRNGYTFGSGTRLTVV.